The 21 T cell receptor beta chains in this list originate from one sample, sequenced in a study of vaccination effects on CD4 cells after COVID-19. Antigen specificity for these receptors is unknown. CD4+ T cells were isolated after about nine days of culture. It was two doses of either the BNT162b2 or mRNA-1273 vaccine that participants received. The data were produced by immunoSEQ multiplex PCR, yet TCRdb's version contains in-frame clones alone and is incomplete. The top ten hold under 2.5% of the sample, which has fewer than 85,000 clones, 70% to 85% seen once. This material consisted of CD4+ T cells from PBMCs cultured without peptide, taken after COVID-19 vaccination. The receptors stem from a human donor who received a COVID-19 vaccine.

The CDR3 here is CASSQDRTGYTDTQYF. The CDR3 DNA sequence: TGCGCCAGCAGCCAAGATAGGACAGGGTACACAGATACGCAGTATTTT. The V call is TRBV4-3, the J call TRBJ2-3; 8 nucleotides align to TRBD1. CDR3 size: 16 residues. The V gene's germline CDR1 is LGHNA and CDR2 YSLEER. V gave up 0 bases and J gave up 2 bases; unmatched junction bases: 4.

The rearrangement links TRBV6-5 to TRBJ2-7; 12 bases match TRBD1. Germline assignment: CDR1 MNHEY and CDR2 SVGAGI. The CDR3 has 14 amino acids. J was trimmed by 6 bases and V by 5 bases; bases with no gene match: 5. CDR3 nucleotide sequence: TGTGCCAGCAGTCAGGTGGGACAGGGGGCCGAGCAGTACGTC. Translation gives CASSQVGQGAEQYV.

The chain uses TRBV6-2 or TRBV6-3 and TRBJ1-6, with 12 bases that match TRBD1. V lost 2 bases and J lost 9; bases outside the gene matches: 5. The CDR3 is made up of 16 amino acids. The germline V gene has CDR1 MNHEY and CDR2 SVGEGT. This CDR3 reads CASSYVGQGARSPLHF. The CDR3 DNA is TGTGCCAGCAGTTACGTGGGACAGGGGGCGCGTTCACCCCTCCACTTT.

The chain is built from TRBV2 and TRBJ2-3; tentative D call: TRBD1 (6 bases). Per germline, CDR1 SNHLY and CDR2 FYNNEI. The CDR3 consists of 15 residues. Trimming removed 2 bases at V and 0 bases at J, with 9 bases between. CDR3 sequence reads: CASSEKGVSTDTQYF. The CDR3 DNA reads as TGTGCCAGCAGTGAAAAGGGGGTCAGCACAGATACGCAGTATTTT.

This clone showed up just once. The gene calls are TRBV28 and TRBJ1-5; D is ambiguous. CDR3 length: 14 amino acids. Germline-derived CDR1 and CDR2 are MDHEN and SYDVKM. Trimming shortened V by 2 bases and J by 0 bases, and 5 bases separated the two germline ends. The CDR3 DNA sequence: TGTGCCAGCAGTTTACCGGGTAGCAATCAGCCCCAGCATTTT. It is translated as CASSLPGSNQPQHF.

The rearrangement links TRBV9 to TRBJ1-2; unclear D gene. V lost 4 bases and J lost 7, with 17 bases in between. This CDR3 has 14 residues. CDR1 is SGDLS, CDR2 YYNGEE, per germline. CDR3 residues: CASSPSAYNPGYTF. Here the CDR3 DNA reads TGTGCCAGCAGCCCCTCGGCCTATAACCCTGGCTACACCTTC.

This clone has just a few counts. The J gene is TRBJ1-2, the V gene TRBV19; D remains ambiguous. The germline V gene encodes CDR1 LNHDA and CDR2 SQIVND (reference sequence). This CDR3 has 12 residues. Trimming left V 7 bases short and J 6 bases short, with 12 bases between. CDR3 amino acids: CASNWGVNGYTF. CDR3 in DNA: TGTGCCAGTAATTGGGGAGTAAATGGCTACACCTTC.

The genes are TRBV1 and TRBJ2-7; the table assigns TRBD2, which was not confirmed against the DNA. TRBV1 is a pseudogene. CDR3 length: 11 amino acids. The CDR3, as DNA: TGCACCAGACACCGTGAGGACGAGCAGTACGTC. Translating gives CTRHREDEQYV.

The rearrangement joins TRBV2 to TRBJ2-7; D ambiguous. Trimming removed 6 bases from V and 0 bases from J, with 12 bases in between. Germline V gene data show CDR1 as SNHLY and CDR2 as FYNNEI. CDR3 size: 14 residues. The CDR3 DNA reads as TGTGCCAGCAGATGGGCCAAAAACTCCTACGAGCAGTACGTC. Its protein product is CASRWAKNSYEQYV.

This clone occurred once. V and J are TRBV6-5 and TRBJ2-2; no clear D. The V gene's germline CDR1 is MNHEY and CDR2 SVGAGI. V dropped 2 bases and J dropped 0 bases, with 10 bases sitting between them. This CDR3 contains 16 residues. CDR3 residues: CASSYKAYSNTGELFF. CDR3 coding DNA: TGTGCCAGCAGTTACAAGGCGTACTCGAACACCGGGGAGCTGTTTTTT.

This clone was detected only once. The CDR3 loop is CASSSDRAAGNEQFF. DNA of the CDR3: TGTGCCAGCAGCTCCGACAGGGCCGCAGGTAATGAGCAGTTCTTC. J is TRBJ2-1 and V is TRBV6-5; 7 nucleotides align to TRBD1. Per the germline V gene, CDR1 is MNHEY and CDR2 is SVGAGI. V lost 6 bases and J lost 7; bases outside the gene matches: 12. The CDR3 has 15 residues.

The chain couples TRBV24-1 to TRBJ1-5; the D is unclear. CDR3 length: 13 residues. The V and J ends lost 4 bases and 11 bases respectively, with 14 bases between them. Germline assignment: CDR1 KGHDR and CDR2 SFDVKD. The CDR3 here is CATSEGSNLSQHF. The DNA of the CDR3 is TGTGCCACCAGTGAGGGTAGCAATTTATCCCAGCATTTT.

The J gene is TRBJ1-1, the V gene TRBV10-1; D uncertain. V lost 6 bases and J 4 bases, leaving 12 bases between the germline ends. Per germline, CDR1 WNHNN and CDR2 SYGVQD (reference sequence). CDR3 length: 13 amino acids. The CDR3 is CASSRRTGTEAFF. The CDR3 coding sequence is TGCGCCAGCAGCCGTCGGACGGGCACTGAAGCTTTCTTT.

V is TRBV5-4 and J is TRBJ2-7; D uncertain. CDR3 length equals 13 residues. Germline CDR1 is SGHNT and CDR2 is YYREEE (reference sequence). V lost 0 bases and J 4 bases, leaving 8 bases between the germline ends. CDR3 sequence: CASSLGTQYEQYV. The CDR3, as DNA: TGTGCCAGCAGCTTGGGGACCCAGTACGAGCAGTACGTC.

V usage is TRBV7-2 and J usage is TRBJ2-1; D unclear. Trimming stripped 5 bases from V and 8 bases from J, with 13 bases between. Germline V CDR1 and CDR2: SGHTA, FQGNSA. The CDR3 is 13 residues long. CDR3 nucleotides: TGTGCCAGCAGCGAAAACAAAGGGCATGAGCAGTTCTTC. Protein: CASSENKGHEQFF.

This clone is categorized as medium-sized. V is TRBV4-1 and J is TRBJ2-6, with D perhaps matching TRBD1 or TRBD2 (5 bases each). CDR1 and CDR2 from the germline V gene are MGHRA and YSYEKL. The V gene lost 1 base and the J gene lost 1 base, with 17 bases spanning the gap. The CDR3 loop spans 19 amino acids. CDR3 nucleotides: TGCGCCAGCAGCCAAGTTCAGGGACGTCTCACTTCTGGGGCCAACGTCCTGACTTTC. Amino acid sequence: CASSQVQGRLTSGANVLTF.

In nucleotides, the CDR3 is TGTGCCAGCAGTTACCAAATTTTCAGGGCAGGAGGTGAAGCTTTCTTT. It encodes CASSYQIFRAGGEAFF. The chain couples TRBV6-5 to TRBJ1-1, with D perhaps matching TRBD1 (5 bases). Germline CDR1 MNHEY, CDR2 SVGAGI. The germline V and J ends were trimmed by 2 bases and 7 bases, with 20 bases remaining between them. This CDR3 spans 16 amino acids.

This clone has just one count. The chain joins TRBV29-1 to TRBJ1-4, with 9 bases that match TRBD1. This CDR3 is 13 amino acids long. Losses at the gene ends were 3 bases for V and 7 bases for J; bases not matched to a gene: 3. CDR1 and CDR2 (germline): SQVTM, ANQGSEA. CDR3 sequence: CSVEQTGGEKLFF. The DNA for the CDR3 is TGCAGCGTTGAGCAGACAGGGGGTGAAAAACTGTTTTTT. Based on the CDR3 plus reference TRBV29-1 and TRBJ1-4, the full variable domain is SAVISQKPSRDICQRGTSLTIQCQVDSQVTMMFWYRQQPGQSLTLIATANQGSEATYESGFVIDKFPISRPNLTFSTLTVSNMSPEDSSIYLCSVEQTGGEKLFFGSGTQLSVL.

This chain joins TRBV7-8 and TRBJ1-5; D possibly corresponds to TRBD1 (5 bases). The CDR3 extends over 15 amino acids. CDR1 SGHVS and CDR2 FQNEAQ come from the germline V gene. The V and J ends lost 3 bases and 2 bases respectively, with 11 bases between them. CDR3 sequence: CASSFGTQGNQPQHF. In nucleotides, the CDR3 is TGTGCCAGCAGCTTCGGGACGCAGGGCAATCAGCCCCAGCATTTT.

V gene TRBV12-5 combines with J gene TRBJ1-5, with 12 bases that match TRBD1. J was trimmed by 1 base and V by 5 bases; bases with no gene match: 12. The CDR3 runs to 19 residues. Per the germline V gene, CDR1 is LGHNT and CDR2 is FRNRAP. The CDR3 region has the DNA TGTGCTAGTGGTCCAGGGACAGGGGGCGCCGCTCAAAGCAATCAGCCCCAGCATTTT. Protein product: CASGPGTGGAAQSNQPQHF.

CDR3: CASREDRKSSNEQFF. In DNA form, the CDR3 reads TGTGCCAGCAGGGAGGACAGGAAGTCTAGTAATGAGCAGTTCTTC. The rearrangement joins TRBV6-5 to TRBJ2-1; TRBD1 agrees at 7 bases. The CDR3 loop spans 15 amino acids. With V trimmed by 6 bases and J by 7 bases, 12 bases remained unmatched. The germline V gene has CDR1 MNHEY and CDR2 SVGAGI.